This T cell receptor (beta chain) originates from a study of blood T cell repertoires in COVID-19. Across the study: From T cells, B-cell-depleted T cells, or PBMCs came the material, which was cDNA or gDNA.

This CDR3 comprises 15 residues. The germline V gene encodes CDR1 LGHNA and CDR2 YNFKEQ. Germline trimming cut 6 bases from V and 5 bases from J; bases unmatched to any gene: 7. The assay was immunoSEQ multiplex PCR, and TCRdb's table has in-frame clones only and misses some. The repertoire holds about 270,000 clones, with around nine tenths as singletons. The sequencing sample was made of peripheral blood. This rearrangement joins TRBV4-2 to TRBJ2-5; 12 nucleotides match TRBD2. The source is a middle-aged man with active or convalescent COVID-19. The CDR3 sequence: CASSSLAGGFETQYF. CDR3 nucleotides: TGTGCCAGCAGTTCACTAGCGGGAGGATTTGAGACCCAGTACTTC.